This is a list of T cell receptor beta chains from one sample in a study of cytomegalovirus exposure and HLA in healthy donors. Method: immunoSEQ multiplex PCR; TCRdb's copy keeps in-frame clones and lacks some. The sample lists 250,000 to 300,000 clones, around 90% seen once, with around 0.34% in the top ten. The sequenced sample was PBMCs. Receptors were obtained from a woman aged 18-29 years in good health and CMV-seronegative. Both conserved end residues are part of each CDR3. The order of the fields is J gene, D gene, V gene, clone size, CDR3 DNA, CDR3 protein. The D gene is left open where the match is weak. Rows may omit the clone size; those that give it use once, few, many or a size class.

>TRBJ1-3|TRBD1|TRBV10-2|NA
TGCGCCAGCAGGGGGACAGGGAGAAACACCATATATTTT
CASRGTGRNTIYF
>TRBJ1-2|NA|TRBV18|NA
TGTGCCAGCTCACCACCTCAGGGTAACTATGGCTACACCTTC
CASSPPQGNYGYTF
>TRBJ1-1|NA|TRBV6-5|NA
TGTGCCAGCAGTTACTCTTGGCAGGGATGGTACACTGAAGCTTTCTTT
CASSYSWQGWYTEAFF
>TRBJ2-5|NA|TRBV20-1|NA
TGCAGTGCTACGGGGAAAGAGACCCAGTACTTC
CSATGKETQYF
>TRBJ1-1|NA|TRBV5-1|NA
TGCGCCAGCAGCTTGACAGTCCAGAACACTGAAGCTTTCTTT
CASSLTVQNTEAFF
>TRBJ1-4|TRBD1|TRBV2|NA
TGTGCCAGCAGGACGGACAGGGGGCGGACTAATGAAAAACTGTTTTTT
CASRTDRGRTNEKLFF
>TRBJ1-2|NA|TRBV28|NA
TGTGCCAGCAGTTTAACCAACAACATCTATGGCTACACCTTC
CASSLTNNIYGYTF
>TRBJ1-2|TRBD1|TRBV29-1|few
TGCAGCGTTGCGACAGGGATTGGGTATGGCTACACCTTC
CSVATGIGYGYTF
>TRBJ1-5|NA|TRBV5-5|NA
TGTGCCAGCAGCTTGGGCCCGAGGACAGCTTATCAGCCCCAGCATTTT
CASSLGPRTAYQPQHF
>TRBJ1-1|NA|TRBV4-1|NA
TGCGCCAGCAGCCACGGACCCGGGACATCATTGATAGCTTTCTTT
CASSHGPGTSLIAFF
>TRBJ2-1|TRBD2|TRBV7-3|NA
TGTGCCAGCTCCCCCCTGGCGGGGGGTTACAATGAGCAGTTCTTC
CASSPLAGGYNEQFF